This TCR beta chain comes out of a study of T cells after yellow fever vaccination. About the study: Some fractions had low cell numbers, and these were prepared with SMART-Seq v4 Ultra Low Input. Overall study results and limits: Among primary-vaccination clones, most reappeared after the booster, at roughly 96% for CD4 and more than 85% for CD8. The authors detected almost none of the vaccine-responding clonotypes in sorted memory subsets on day 0.

Production of TCR cDNA was by 5'RACE template switching, which also added a universal primer site and UMIs. One entry per CDR3 protein results from TCRdb running MiXCR on the 5' RACE reads. The sample has 45,000 to 60,000 distinct CDR3 sequences; approximately 5.5% are singletons. CDR3 length: 16 residues. Germline V gives CDR1 LNHNV, CDR2 YYDKDF (reference sequence). Trimming at V came to 4 bases and at J to 9 bases, leaving 12 bases not matched to a gene. The origin of this receptor is a man between 18 and 35 years old who received the YFV17D yellow fever vaccine. The sample consisted of PBMCs, either bulk or a sorted T-cell subset (CD4+, CD8+, memory, or dextramer-sorted; not recorded which), taken on the day of the yellow fever booster vaccination. This chain uses TRBV15 with TRBJ2-1, with 10 nucleotides matching TRBD1. CDR3 region: CATSIGRDRGRSEQFF. CDR3 nucleotide sequence: TGTGCCACCAGCATAGGCCGGGACAGGGGACGGAGTGAGCAGTTCTTC.